This T cell receptor beta chain was obtained from a study of human T cells and chemical hapten exposure. For the study at large: Variation in per-sample TCR yields came mainly from small pooled library volume differences.

The study used a library that attached unique molecular identifiers to individual cDNA molecules. TCRdb itself ran the 5' RACE reads through MiXCR, one entry per CDR3 protein. The repertoire includes about 80,000 distinct CDR3 sequences, more than 15% of them detected once, and over 6.5% sits in the top ten. Study outcomes and limitations: TCRs exceeding a frequency of 1 in 1000 stayed unchanged under DPC sensitization.

The CDR3 has 13 amino acids. Trimming left V 5 bases short and J 6 bases short, with 12 bases between. Germline CDR1 SGHTA, CDR2 FQGNSA. The study extracted total RNA from unfractionated whole blood. Worth noting for this clonotype: What it binds is unknown.

V gene TRBV7-2 combines with J gene TRBJ2-3; weak D call: TRBD1 (5 bases). This TCR came from a female donor in good health. This CDR3 is CASSNPRVDTQYF. CDR3 nucleotides: TGTGCCAGCAGCAATCCCAGGGTGGATACGCAGTATTTT.